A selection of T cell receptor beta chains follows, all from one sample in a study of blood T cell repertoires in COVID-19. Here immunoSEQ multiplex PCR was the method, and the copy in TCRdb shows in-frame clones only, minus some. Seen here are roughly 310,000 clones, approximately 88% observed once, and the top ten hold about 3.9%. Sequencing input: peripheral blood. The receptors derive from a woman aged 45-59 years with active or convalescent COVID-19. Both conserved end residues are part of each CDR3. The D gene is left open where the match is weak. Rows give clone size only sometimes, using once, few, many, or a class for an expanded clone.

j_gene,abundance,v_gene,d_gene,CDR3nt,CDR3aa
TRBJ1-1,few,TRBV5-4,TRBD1,TGTGCCAGCAGCCCAGGACAGGGGGCATTAACTGAAGCTTTCTTT,CASSPGQGALTEAFF
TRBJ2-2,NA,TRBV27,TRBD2,TGTGCCAGCCAAGGACTAGCGGGAAAAAACACCGGGGAGCTGTTTTTT,CASQGLAGKNTGELFF
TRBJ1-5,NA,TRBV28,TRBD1,TGTGCCAGCAGAGAAGGGGTAGGGGGCGGCCAGCCCCAGCATTTT,CASREGVGGGQPQHF
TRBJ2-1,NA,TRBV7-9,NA,TGTGCCAGCAGCTCACCAGGACAACTGCAGCAGTTCTTC,CASSSPGQLQQFF
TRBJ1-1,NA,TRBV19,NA,TGTGCCAGTAGTACCAGGGACATTCAAAAAGCTTTCTTT,CASSTRDIQKAFF
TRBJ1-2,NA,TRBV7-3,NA,TGTGCCAGCAGCTTAAATCCAGACTATGGCTACACCTTC,CASSLNPDYGYTF
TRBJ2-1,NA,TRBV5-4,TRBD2,TGTGCCAGCAGCCCAAGGACTAGCGGGAGCAATGAGCAGTTCTTC,CASSPRTSGSNEQFF
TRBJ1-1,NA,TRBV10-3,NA,TGTGCCACAGGACAGATGAACACTGAAGCTTTCTTT,CATGQMNTEAFF
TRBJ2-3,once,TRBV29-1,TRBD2,TGCAGCGCCATGACTAGCGCGACTTACACAGATACGCAGTATTTT,CSAMTSATYTDTQYF
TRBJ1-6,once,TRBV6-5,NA,TGTGCCAGCAGTTTCAGGGCCCTCCACTTT,CASSFRALHF
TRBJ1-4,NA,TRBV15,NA,TGTGCCACCAGCAGCGGGAGGGGGGATGAAAAACTGTTTTTT,CATSSGRGDEKLFF
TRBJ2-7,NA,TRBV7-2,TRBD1,TGTGCCAGCAGCCCCCGACAGGGCCCCTCTAGCGAGCAGTACTTC,CASSPRQGPSSEQYF
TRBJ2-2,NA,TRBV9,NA,TGTGCCAGCAGCGCCTGGCCCCGAGGGACCGGGGAGCTGTTTTTT,CASSAWPRGTGELFF
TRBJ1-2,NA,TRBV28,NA,TGTGCCAGCAGTTTGCAGGCTAACTATGGCTACACCTTC,CASSLQANYGYTF
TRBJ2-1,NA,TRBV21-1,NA,TGTGCCAGCAGCAAAGGACTAGCGGGAGACATCTACAATGAGCAGTTCTTC,CASSKGLAGDIYNEQFF
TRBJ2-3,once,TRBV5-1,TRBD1,TGCGCCAGCAGCTCCGGACAGGGGCGGGATACGCAGTATTTT,CASSSGQGRDTQYF
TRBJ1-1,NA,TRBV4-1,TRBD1,TGCGCCAGCAGCCAAGGTGGGACAGGAGTTCATACTGAAGCTTTCTTT,CASSQGGTGVHTEAFF
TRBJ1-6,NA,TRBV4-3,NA,TGCGCCAGCAGCCAAGATCGAACAATCTCTCCCCTCCACTTT,CASSQDRTISPLHF
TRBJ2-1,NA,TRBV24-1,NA,TGTGCCACCAGTGATTACAGCGGCTACTCCTACAATGAGCAGTTCTTC,CATSDYSGYSYNEQFF
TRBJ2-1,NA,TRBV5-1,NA,TGCGCCAGCAGCTTGGAACAGCGGACCTACAATGAGCAGTTCTTC,CASSLEQRTYNEQFF
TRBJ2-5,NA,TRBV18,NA,TGTGCCAGCTCACCAAACAAGGGAGGATCAGAGACCCAGTACTTC,CASSPNKGGSETQYF
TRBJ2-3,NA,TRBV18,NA,TGTGCCAGCTCACCGGCGGGGGCCGGAGATACGCAGTATTTT,CASSPAGAGDTQYF
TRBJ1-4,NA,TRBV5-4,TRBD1,TGTGCCAGCAGCTACACAGGGGCTGAGGAAAAACTGTTTTTT,CASSYTGAEEKLFF
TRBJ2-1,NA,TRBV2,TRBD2,TGTGCCAGCAGTCACTTAGCGGGGGGGTACAATGAGCAGTTCTTC,CASSHLAGGYNEQFF
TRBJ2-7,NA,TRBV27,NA,TGTGCCAGCAGTTTAGTAGGAGAGTCCTACGAGCAGTACTTC,CASSLVGESYEQYF
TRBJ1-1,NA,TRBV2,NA,TGTGCCAGCAGGACACAGCCCATGAACACTGAAGCTTTCTTT,CASRTQPMNTEAFF
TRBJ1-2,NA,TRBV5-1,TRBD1,TGCGCCAGCAGCTCCCAGACAGGGCGGGACTATGGCTACACCTTC,CASSSQTGRDYGYTF
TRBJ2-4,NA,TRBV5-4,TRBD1,TGTGCCAGCAGCCCCGGGACAGTGAAAAACATTCAGTACTTC,CASSPGTVKNIQYF
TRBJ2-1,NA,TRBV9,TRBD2,TGTGCCAGCAGCGTTAATAGCGGGGGGCCGGGGAATGAGCAGTTCTTC,CASSVNSGGPGNEQFF
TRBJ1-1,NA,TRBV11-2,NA,TGTGCCAGCAGCCCCCTATGGGGGGGGAGCACTGAAGCTTTCTTT,CASSPLWGGSTEAFF
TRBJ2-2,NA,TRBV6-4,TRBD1,TGTGCCAGCAGTGCCGAAGGGGGCGGCACCGGGGAGCTGTTTTTT,CASSAEGGGTGELFF
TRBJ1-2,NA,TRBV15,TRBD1,TGTGCCACCAGCACTGGACCGGGACAGGGGGACTACACCTTC,CATSTGPGQGDYTF
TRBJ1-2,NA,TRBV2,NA,TGTGCCAGCATCGATGGCAGGAACTATGGCTACACCTTC,CASIDGRNYGYTF
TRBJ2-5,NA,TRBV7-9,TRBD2,TGTGCCAGCAGCTTATGGACTAGCGGGGGGGTCGAGACCCAGTACTTC,CASSLWTSGGVETQYF
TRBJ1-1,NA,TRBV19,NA,TGTGCCAGTAGTATAGAATCAGGGAACACTGAAGCTTTCTTT,CASSIESGNTEAFF
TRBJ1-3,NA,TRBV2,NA,TGTGCCAGCAGCGCCGACAGTTCCTCTGGAAACACCATATATTTT,CASSADSSSGNTIYF
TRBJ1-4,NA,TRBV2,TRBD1,TGTGCCAGCAGAAGGGACAGAACCTCTGAAAAACTGTTTTTT,CASRRDRTSEKLFF
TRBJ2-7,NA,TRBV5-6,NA,TGTGCCAGCAGCTCTGCCTACGAGCAGTACTTC,CASSSAYEQYF
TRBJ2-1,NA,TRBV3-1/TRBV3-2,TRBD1,TGTGCCAGCAGCCAAGCCTGGACAGGGAATGAGCAGTTCTTC,CASSQAWTGNEQFF
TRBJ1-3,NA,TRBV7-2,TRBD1,TGTGCCAGCAGCCCCGGGGGACAGGGGGAGAGGAACACCATATATTTT,CASSPGGQGERNTIYF
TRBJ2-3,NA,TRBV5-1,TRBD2,TGCGCCAGCAGCTCTGGACTAGCTACCACAGATACGCAGTATTTT,CASSSGLATTDTQYF
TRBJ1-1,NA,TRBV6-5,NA,TGTGCCAGCACACGACAGACAAACACTGAAGCTTTCTTT,CASTRQTNTEAFF
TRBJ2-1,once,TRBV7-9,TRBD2,TGTGCCAGCATAGCGGGATCCTCCTACAATGAGCAGTTCTTC,CASIAGSSYNEQFF
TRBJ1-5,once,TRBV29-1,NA,TGCAGCGTTGGAGATGCCGGGAAAGGGCCCCAGCATTTT,CSVGDAGKGPQHF
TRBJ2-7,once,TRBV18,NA,TGTGCCAGCTCACCCACGGGATTCAGCCCCCCCTACGAGCAGTACTTC,CASSPTGFSPPYEQYF
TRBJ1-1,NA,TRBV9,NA,TGTGCCAGCAGCGTAGCAGGGAACACTGAAGCTTTCTTT,CASSVAGNTEAFF
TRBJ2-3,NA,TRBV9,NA,TGTGCCAGCAGCGAGGACGCCGGGGGGCCAGATACGCAGTATTTT,CASSEDAGGPDTQYF
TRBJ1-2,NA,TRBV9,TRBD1,TGTGCCAGCAGCGCCCGACAGGGGGCCGACTATGGCTACACCTTC,CASSARQGADYGYTF